This T cell receptor beta chain is drawn from a study of CD8+ T cells in alopecia areata. This clone was seen only once. As yet, its antigen is unknown. The CDR3 totals 15 residues. The germline V gene encodes CDR1 SGHRS and CDR2 YFSETQ. Trimming left V 7 bases short and J 2 bases short, with 19 bases between. General study points: In patients, TCRs were shared less clearly than in mice, and HLA may possibly be involved.

As for treatment: oral pan-JAK inhibitor, 5-10 mg twice daily. cDNA reverse transcribed from extracted RNA served as the sequencing template. Generated by immunoSEQ multiplex PCR, the TCRdb table keeps only in-frame clones and is missing some. Among some 190,000 clones listed, 45% to 65% were seen once. This sequence joins TRBV5-1 and TRBJ2-7; D uncertain. This TCR came from a human donor with alopecia areata. Sequences were derived from CD4+ T cells sorted from blood, sampled at week 4, from a patient treated with tofacitinib. The CDR3 bases are TGCGCCAGCCGTAGAAATGGGGATCCCGCCTACGAGCAGTACTTC. It codes for CASRRNGDPAYEQYF.